This T cell receptor (beta chain) was sequenced in a study of identifying expanded T cells in peripheral blood. The data were produced by immunoSEQ multiplex PCR, yet TCRdb's version contains in-frame clones alone and is incomplete. The repertoire holds about 100,000 clones, 70% to 90% seen once, with approximately 17% in the top ten. Trimming pared 1 base from V and 8 bases from J, leaving 17 bases between. This CDR3 is built from 15 residues. The V gene's germline CDR1 is SGHTA and CDR2 FQGNSA. The J gene is TRBJ1-2, the V gene TRBV7-2, with D possibly matching TRBD1 (5 bases). The clonotype originates from a person aged 18 to 69 in good health. Sample: blood. In DNA, the CDR3 is TGTGCCAGCAGCTTAGTGCCGGGGGTGGCCGGGGGCTACACCTTC. Its protein is CASSLVPGVAGGYTF.